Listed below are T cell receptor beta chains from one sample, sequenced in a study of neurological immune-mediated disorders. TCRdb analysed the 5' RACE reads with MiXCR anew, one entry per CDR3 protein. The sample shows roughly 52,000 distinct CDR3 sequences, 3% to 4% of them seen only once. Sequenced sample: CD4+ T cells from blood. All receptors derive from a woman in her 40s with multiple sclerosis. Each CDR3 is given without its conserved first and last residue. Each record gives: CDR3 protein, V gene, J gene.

CDR3: SVSIYEQY
V: TRBV29-1
J: TRBJ2-7

CDR3: ASRGQISNQPQH
V: TRBV2
J: TRBJ1-5

CDR3: SVEVQGTYGYT
V: TRBV29-1
J: TRBJ1-2

CDR3: SARRFRNEQF
V: TRBV20-1
J: TRBJ2-1

CDR3: ASSTEGQETQY
V: TRBV5-1
J: TRBJ2-5

CDR3: ASSQDHGGTSTDTQY
V: TRBV14
J: TRBJ2-3

CDR3: ASSPPAGADTQY
V: TRBV6-2/TRBV6-3
J: TRBJ2-3

CDR3: ASRGTGWGATNEKLF
V: TRBV27
J: TRBJ1-4

CDR3: SVEEGPDTQY
V: TRBV29-1
J: TRBJ2-3

CDR3: ASSPPRDSFKLTDTQY
V: TRBV7-3
J: TRBJ2-3

CDR3: ASSVRGETQY
V: TRBV11-2
J: TRBJ2-5

CDR3: ASSVSGTGTTEQY
V: TRBV5-1
J: TRBJ2-7

CDR3: ASSLRLWGDTEAF
V: TRBV5-6
J: TRBJ1-1

CDR3: SVEDSNTEAF
V: TRBV29-1
J: TRBJ1-1

CDR3: SAGLGGGQPQH
V: TRBV20-1
J: TRBJ1-5

CDR3: SARQRGGLDTQY
V: TRBV20-1
J: TRBJ2-3

CDR3: ATRGQGVPEEQF
V: TRBV10-3
J: TRBJ2-1

CDR3: SASGYGFGETQY
V: TRBV20-1
J: TRBJ2-5

CDR3: SARDTGTLNTEAF
V: TRBV20-1
J: TRBJ1-1

CDR3: ASSPSFTDTQY
V: TRBV6-5
J: TRBJ2-3